Each of the 25 T cell receptor beta chains below was sequenced from the same sample in a study of spatial heterogeneity in lung cancer. Indicated time point: sample taken at primary tumor resection. Unsorted tumor, nontumor lung tissue or cryopreserved PBMC supplied the whole RNA. From the 5' RACE reads, TCRdb called clonotypes with MiXCR, one entry per CDR3 protein. Of 43,000 or so distinct CDR3 sequences listed, approximately 6.8% were seen once; the top ten hold about 40%. The source was PBMCs, collected at surgery. The source is a female donor with early-stage non-small cell lung cancer.

This clonotype was seen only a few times. This chain uses TRBV6-6 with TRBJ1-1, with D hard to call. CDR1 is MNHNY and CDR2 is SVGAGI in the germline V gene (reference sequence). This CDR3 spans 13 amino acids. V shed 2 bases and J shed 8 bases, with 12 bases lying between them. The CDR3 loop is CASSYASAREAFF. The CDR3 DNA reads as TGTGCCAGCAGTTACGCGTCGGCCCGCGAAGCTTTCTTT.

The chain joins TRBV7-2 to TRBJ1-2, with a tentative D call TRBD1 (6 bases). Germline V CDR1 and CDR2: SGHTA, FQGNSA. This CDR3 spans 14 amino acids. V was shortened by 2 bases and J by 2 bases, with 9 bases between the two germline ends. As DNA, the CDR3 is TGTGCCAGCAGCTTACCAGGGGTGAACTATGGCTACACCTTC. Protein product: CASSLPGVNYGYTF.

This chain joins TRBV20-1 and TRBJ2-1; the D gene could be TRBD1 or TRBD2 (5 bases each). This CDR3 contains 12 residues. V was cut by 1 base and J by 4 bases, with 5 bases left in between. CDR1 is DFQATT and CDR2 is SNEGSKA in the germline V gene (reference sequence). This CDR3 is CSARGGYNEQFF. The CDR3 nucleotides are TGCAGTGCTAGAGGGGGGTACAATGAGCAGTTCTTC.

A few counts support this clonotype. The rearrangement joins TRBV7-2 to TRBJ2-1; D gene unclear. This CDR3 has 15 residues. V was pared by 5 bases and J by 14 bases, with 25 bases between. The germline V gene encodes CDR1 SGHTA and CDR2 FQGNSA. The CDR3 loop is CASSLVARKETPEFF. The CDR3 bases are TGTGCCAGCAGCCTGGTGGCGAGAAAGGAGACTCCCGAGTTCTTC.

This clonotype was picked up many times. The J gene is TRBJ1-2, the V gene TRBV7-2; no firm D call. The CDR3 sequence is 14 residues long. Between the trimmed V and J ends, which lost 2 bases and 4 bases, there was a span of 11 bases. CDR1 and CDR2 (germline): SGHTA, FQGNSA. The CDR3 region has the DNA TGTGCCAGCAGCTTATCGTGGCAGTCCTATGGCTACACCTTC. Protein product: CASSLSWQSYGYTF.

This clonotype came up many times. J is TRBJ2-7 and V is TRBV6-2 or TRBV6-3; 8 nucleotides line up with TRBD1. The germline V gene encodes CDR1 MNHEY and CDR2 SVGEGT. V was clipped by 7 bases and J by 2 bases; unmatched bases: 13. This CDR3 spans 16 amino acids. CDR3 loop: CASTRDRGLNPYEQYF. The CDR3 DNA reads as TGTGCCAGCACCCGTGACAGGGGCCTTAACCCCTACGAGCAGTACTTC.

By sample share, this clonotype is medium-sized. The chain employs TRBV12-3 or TRBV12-4 and TRBJ2-3, with D uncertain. V was pared by 6 bases and J by 4 bases, with 8 bases between. The CDR3 runs to 12 residues. CDR3 DNA sequence: TGTGCCAGCAGACGAGCTGCAGATACGCAGTATTTT. Protein product: CASRRAADTQYF.

This clonotype was detected many times. The chain recombines TRBV28 with TRBJ1-5; D unresolved. Germline V gives CDR1 MDHEN, CDR2 SYDVKM. The ends were cut back, 7 bases at V and 3 bases at J, with 10 bases in the middle. CDR3 size: 13 residues. CDR3 amino acids: CASKRTPNQPQHF. DNA of the CDR3: TGTGCCAGCAAGCGGACGCCCAATCAGCCCCAGCATTTT.

This chain connects TRBV3-1 to TRBJ2-3, with a tentative D call TRBD2 (6 bases). The germline V gene has CDR1 LGHDT and CDR2 YNNKEL (reference sequence). CDR3 length: 15 residues. Trimming cost V 1 base and J 0 bases, with 8 bases left between them. CDR3 in DNA: TGTGCCAGCAGCCAAGTGGCGGGGAGCACAGATACGCAGTATTTT. As protein: CASSQVAGSTDTQYF.

The chain recombines TRBV5-1 with TRBJ1-2, with D tentatively TRBD1 (5 bases). With 4 bases removed from V and 0 bases from J, the gap between germline ends came to 10 bases. CDR3 size: 14 residues. Looked up from germline, CDR1 is SGHRS and CDR2 is YFSETQ. The CDR3: CASSRDGTNYGYTF. The CDR3 DNA follows: TGCGCCAGCAGCCGGGACGGTACTAACTATGGCTACACCTTC.

There are many counts of this clonotype. The V and J genes are TRBV7-2 and TRBJ1-5, with D tentatively TRBD1 (6 bases). CDR3 size: 14 residues. Germline V CDR1 and CDR2: SGHTA, FQGNSA. V dropped 5 bases and J dropped 7 bases, with 15 bases sitting between them. The CDR3: CASSLGGGTQPQHF. For the CDR3, the DNA is TGTGCCAGCAGCCTCGGGGGGGGCACCCAGCCCCAGCATTTT.

This clonotype was picked up many times. The rearrangement joins TRBV18 to TRBJ1-1; 9 bases line up with TRBD1. V shed 0 bases, J shed 6 bases, and the junction held 5 bases outside the gene matches. Germline V gene sequence: CDR1 KGHSH, CDR2 LQKENI. This CDR3 region has 15 residues. CDR3 residues: CASSPPDRGRAEAFF. CDR3 coding DNA: TGTGCCAGCTCACCACCGGACAGGGGAAGAGCTGAAGCTTTCTTT.

This clonotype was detected many times. The chain combines TRBV14 with TRBJ2-7; D gene uncertain. Germline V lookup: CDR1 SGHDN, CDR2 FVKESK. Trimming left V 6 bases short and J 6 bases short, with 9 bases between. CDR3 length: 11 amino acids. The CDR3 coding sequence is TGTGCCAGCAGTAATCTTCTCGAGCAGTACTTC. This sequence encodes CASSNLLEQYF.

This clonotype was seen at least ten times. The V gene is TRBV27, the J gene TRBJ1-3; 8 nucleotides agree with TRBD1. The trim removed 1 base at V and 0 bases at J, leaving 11 bases unmatched. The length of the CDR3 is 19 residues. Germline V gene lookup returns CDR1 MNHEY and CDR2 SMNVEV (reference sequence). The CDR3 DNA reads as TGTGCCAGCAGTTTATTGGGGGACAGGAGCTACCTCTCTGGAAACACCATATATTTT. Amino acids: CASSLLGDRSYLSGNTIYF.

This clonotype has more than one count but fewer than ten. The chain combines TRBV28 with TRBJ2-6, with TRBD1 as a possible D gene (5 bases). CDR1 and CDR2 from the germline V gene are MDHEN and SYDVKM. CDR3 length: 17 residues. The V end lost 8 bases, the J end lost 4 bases, and 21 bases lay between the germline ends. CDR3 in DNA: TGTGCCAGCCTGTCGGCAGGGAATTTTAAAGGGGCCAACGTCCTGACTTTC. Protein sequence: CASLSAGNFKGANVLTF.

This clonotype was counted a few times. In nucleotides, the CDR3 is TGTGCCAGCAGTTTCGAGTTAGCGGGGGGGATAAAGGATACGCAGTATTTT. Translation gives CASSFELAGGIKDTQYF. The chain joins TRBV12-3 or TRBV12-4 to TRBJ2-3; 11 nucleotides line up with TRBD2. The CDR3 runs 17 residues. V dropped 3 bases and J dropped 6; count of bases not matched to a gene: 11.

There are many counts of this clonotype. V is TRBV5-1 and J is TRBJ2-3; 7 bases map to TRBD1. V lost 4 bases and J lost 4; bases outside the gene matches: 3. This CDR3 contains 13 residues. Looked up from germline, CDR1 is SGHRS and CDR2 is YFSETQ. CDR3 DNA: TGCGCCAGCAGCCAGGGACAGCCAGATACGCAGTATTTT. This gives the protein CASSQGQPDTQYF.

This clonotype was seen repeatedly, ten times or more. This chain links TRBV2 with TRBJ1-2; D possibly corresponds to TRBD1 (5 bases). Trimming cost V 5 bases and J 7 bases, with 14 bases left between them. This CDR3 is built from 13 residues. Germline V CDR1 and CDR2: SNHLY, FYNNEI. DNA for the CDR3: TGTGCCAGCAGTCGAGGTGGCAGGGTTGGCTACACCTTC. Amino acids: CASSRGGRVGYTF.

The sample holds a few counts of this clonotype. The chain is built from TRBV7-9 and TRBJ1-2, with D maybe TRBD1 (5 bases). The CDR3 consists of 15 residues. Germline-derived CDR1 and CDR2 are SEHNR and FQNEAQ (reference sequence). The V and J ends lost 1 base and 6 bases respectively, with 15 bases between them. Here the CDR3 reads CASSLEWGKKDGYTF. The CDR3 region has the DNA TGTGCCAGCAGCTTAGAGTGGGGGAAAAAGGATGGCTACACCTTC.

In its sample, this clonotype was seen many times. The chain combines TRBV20-1 with TRBJ2-3; 10 bases align to TRBD2. The CDR3 extends over 17 amino acids. Germline trimming cut 0 bases from V and 2 bases from J; bases unmatched to any gene: 8. From germline, CDR1 is DFQATT and CDR2 SNEGSKA (reference sequence). CDR3 in amino acids: CSARDTAGGIATDTQYF. CDR3 DNA: TGCAGTGCTAGAGACACAGCGGGGGGGATAGCCACAGATACGCAGTATTTT.

This clonotype appeared a few times. The rearrangement links TRBV10-1 to TRBJ1-1; the D gene is possibly TRBD1 (6 bases). Germline-derived CDR1 and CDR2 are WNHNN and SYGVQD (reference sequence). CDR3 length: 15 amino acids. V was clipped by 3 bases and J by 5 bases, with 16 bases between them. For the CDR3, the DNA is TGCGCCAGCAGTGACTCCTCTACAGGGACAACTGAAGCTTTCTTT. It encodes CASSDSSTGTTEAFF.

The CDR3 loop is CASSYSTGVTYEQYF. CDR3 nucleotide sequence: TGTGCCAGCAGTTATTCGACAGGGGTAACCTACGAGCAGTACTTC. The chain couples TRBV6-6 to TRBJ2-7; 8 bases fit TRBD1. V lost 3 bases to trimming and J lost 2 bases; unmatched junction nucleotides: 6. Germline V gene sequence: CDR1 MNHNY, CDR2 SVGAGI (reference sequence). The CDR3 contains 15 residues.

A word on this clonotype: This may come from a read error, since a much larger clone is one base off. The chain employs TRBV27 and TRBJ2-5; possible D gene TRBD1, 5 bases. With 5 bases removed from V and 3 bases from J, the gap between germline ends came to 19 bases. CDR1 and CDR2 (germline): MNHEY, SMNVEV (reference sequence). This CDR3 is built from 16 residues. The CDR3 is CASSPLPGQGKETQYF. In DNA form, the CDR3 reads TGTGCCAGCAGTCCCTTACCCGGGCAGGGCAAAGAGACCCAGTACTTC.

This clonotype was detected many times. The chain links TRBV4-3 to TRBJ2-2; no definite D call. Germline V gives CDR1 LGHNA, CDR2 YSLEER. V lost 0 bases and J lost 5, with 1 base in between. The CDR3 has 12 residues. The chain's CDR3 is CASSQETGELFF. DNA for the CDR3: TGCGCCAGCAGCCAAGAAACCGGGGAGCTGTTTTTT.

The chain joins TRBV7-2 to TRBJ2-5, with D possibly matching TRBD1 (5 bases). V was pared by 5 bases and J by 7 bases, with 14 bases between. Per the germline V gene, CDR1 is SGHTA and CDR2 is FQGNSA. The CDR3 loop spans 13 amino acids. The CDR3 region has the DNA TGTGCCAGCAGCCCGGCAGGGATCGGGACCCAGTACTTC. This translates into CASSPAGIGTQYF.